This TCR beta chain was recovered during a study of vaccination and CD4 T cells after COVID-19. Study details: Investigators took post-vaccine samples a median roughly 73 days after dose two, within a range of 14 to 241. Study observations and caveats: Spike mono-reactive status applied to 304 of 307 vaccine-specific clones in convalescent patients.

This CDR3 spans 12 amino acids. Germline V gives CDR1 MNHNS, CDR2 SASEGT. The junction had 7 bases not matched to a gene; V was cut back by 10 bases and J by 5 bases. Sequencing of the DNA from cultured CD4+ T cells was carried out with the Oncomine TCR Beta short-read assay. Via MiXCR, TCRdb re-called the PCR reads, giving one row per CDR3 protein. The sample records approximately 24,000 distinct CDR3 sequences, roughly 64% being singletons. Described treatment: roughly 10-day PBMC culture with coronavirus spike peptide pools or control peptides (ViraFEST assay). The sample holds a few counts of this clonotype. What it binds is not known.

The source of this sequence is a human donor who had recovered from COVID-19. Sequencing input: CD4+ T cells from blood, cultured in vitro. The chain combines TRBV6-1 with TRBJ2-7, with 8 nucleotides matching TRBD2. CDR3 in DNA: TGTGCCATTCGGACTAGCATCCACGAGCAGTACTTC. Translation gives CAIRTSIHEQYF.